This TCR beta chain was obtained from a study of cytomegalovirus exposure and HLA in healthy donors. Overall study: One earlier analysis, a look at 150 million to 200 million T cells, found some 100 million unique TCR beta sequences.

The germline CDR1 and CDR2 sequences are MNHNS and SASEGT. This CDR3 is 15 amino acids long. Trimming removed 4 bases from V and 4 bases from J, with 16 bases in between. A multiplex PCR was run with 60 Vbeta primers and 13 Jbeta primers. This table comes from immunoSEQ multiplex PCR, and its TCRdb copy is limited to in-frame clones, with some not included. The sample totals tens of thousands of clones. This sequence joins TRBV6-1 and TRBJ2-5, with TRBD1 as a possible D gene (5 bases). Specimen: PBMCs. This sequence originates from a woman in her forties in good health and CMV-seropositive. The CDR3 region has the DNA TGTGCCAGCAGTGCGTACCAGGGAAGGGGAGAGACCCAGTACTTC. This codes for CASSAYQGRGETQYF.